These 29 T cell receptor beta chains were sequenced from one sample in a study of response to subunit inactivated influenza vaccine. TCRdb independently ran MiXCR on the RT-PCR reads; one entry per CDR3 protein. The repertoire holds a few hundred thousand distinct CDR3 sequences, with 11% to 15% as singletons. The material sequenced was PBMCs from blood, taken 12 days after vaccination. The receptors stem from a man aged 50 to 59 who received an inactivated influenza vaccine.

This clonotype came up a few times. The chain recombines TRBV2 with TRBJ1-2, with TRBD1 matching over 7 bases. CDR3 size: 14 residues. Trimming at V came to 7 bases and at J to 3 bases, leaving 8 bases not matched to a gene. Germline V gene sequence: CDR1 SNHLY, CDR2 FYNNEI. The CDR3 protein is CASKTVQGYYGYTF. Written as DNA, the CDR3 is TGTGCCAGCAAAACAGTACAGGGGTACTATGGCTACACCTTC.

This clonotype occurred a few times. V usage is TRBV24-1 and J usage is TRBJ2-2; 10 positions match TRBD1. The CDR3 extends over 16 amino acids. CDR1 KGHDR and CDR2 SFDVKD come from the germline V gene. The V gene end was trimmed by 5 bases and the J gene end by 5 bases; junction bases not matched to a gene: 7. The CDR3 sequence is CATSVSTGGITGELFF. The DNA for the CDR3 is TGTGCCACCAGTGTTTCGACAGGGGGCATAACCGGGGAGCTGTTTTTT.

The V and J genes are TRBV4-3 and TRBJ2-1; D is undetermined. Germline V gives CDR1 LGHNA, CDR2 YSLEER. CDR3 length: 17 residues. Trimming pared 1 base from V and 1 base from J, leaving 14 bases between. CDR3 in DNA: TGCGCCAGCAGCCAAGTTCGGTTCCGTGGGTCCTACAATGAGCAGTTCTTC. This translates into CASSQVRFRGSYNEQFF.

Only a few counts were recorded for this clonotype. This chain links TRBV7-7 with TRBJ2-7; 12 nucleotides agree with TRBD2. There are 15 residues in the CDR3. Losses at the gene ends were 4 bases for V and 1 base for J; bases not matched to a gene: 2. Germline V gene data show CDR1 as SSHAT and CDR2 as FNYEAQ (reference sequence). The DNA for the CDR3 is TGTGCCAGCAGCTCCGGACTAGCGGGATCCTACGAGCAGTACTTC. Translating it yields CASSSGLAGSYEQYF.

At least ten counts were recorded for this clonotype. The rearrangement links TRBV29-1 to TRBJ1-1, with D perhaps TRBD1 (5 bases). Germline CDR1 reads SQVTM; CDR2 reads ANQGSEA. This CDR3 contains 13 residues. With 7 bases removed from V and 1 base from J, the gap between germline ends came to 13 bases. The DNA of the CDR3 is TGCAGCGGCAGGGAGTGGGGGAACACTGAAGCTTTCTTT. The encoded protein is CSGREWGNTEAFF.

This clonotype was observed many times. V is TRBV20-1 and J is TRBJ2-3; D could derive from TRBD1 or TRBD2 (5 bases each). The length of the CDR3 is 14 residues. Between the trimmed V and J ends, which lost 3 bases and 3 bases, there was a span of 13 bases. Germline values: CDR1 DFQATT, CDR2 SNEGSKA (reference sequence). CDR3 nucleotide sequence: TGCAGTGCTAGGCCCGGGACCACTACAGATACGCAGTATTTT. Its translation: CSARPGTTTDTQYF.

This clonotype appeared a few times. This chain joins TRBV28 and TRBJ1-6; a possible D gene is TRBD1 (6 bases). The CDR3 extends over 15 amino acids. The V gene lost 7 bases and the J gene lost 7 bases, with 17 bases spanning the gap. Germline CDR1 and CDR2: MDHEN and SYDVKM. Here the CDR3 reads CASNPPGGRNSPLHF. The CDR3 DNA reads as TGTGCCAGCAATCCCCCGGGGGGGCGGAATTCACCCCTCCACTTT.

This clonotype was counted at least ten times. The chain has TRBV5-6 and TRBJ2-2, with D perhaps matching TRBD2 (6 bases). The CDR3 has 15 amino acids. V was clipped by 0 bases and J by 4 bases, with 10 bases between them. From germline, CDR1 is SGHDT and CDR2 YYEEEE. In DNA form, the CDR3 reads TGTGCCAGCAGCTTGGATCTGGGGGGCACCGGGGAGCTGTTTTTT. This gives the protein CASSLDLGGTGELFF.

This clonotype has at least ten counts. The genes are TRBV29-1 and TRBJ2-3; tentative D call: TRBD2 (6 bases). In germline, CDR1 is SQVTM, CDR2 ANQGSEA. Trimming pared 2 bases from V and 3 bases from J, leaving 9 bases between. The CDR3 extends over 13 amino acids. CDR3 region: CSVEFLATDTQYF. The CDR3 DNA follows: TGCAGCGTTGAATTTCTAGCGACAGATACGCAGTATTTT.

The genes are TRBV5-1 and TRBJ2-2; 7 nucleotides agree with TRBD1. Germline V CDR1 and CDR2: SGHRS, YFSETQ. With V trimmed by 4 bases and J by 3 bases, 9 bases remained unmatched. The CDR3 is made up of 16 amino acids. CDR3 coding DNA: TGCGCCAGCAGCCTCGACAGTACAGGGGACACCGGGGAGCTGTTTTTT. Residues: CASSLDSTGDTGELFF.

This clonotype was found a few times. The chain has TRBV10-3 and TRBJ2-2; D is unclear. V lost 5 bases and J lost 0, with 13 bases in between. The germline CDR1 and CDR2 sequences are ENHRY and SYGVKD. The CDR3 length is 16 residues. This CDR3 is CAISLGVISNTGELFF. CDR3 DNA: TGTGCCATCAGTCTTGGAGTGATATCGAACACCGGGGAGCTGTTTTTT.

The rearrangement uses TRBV20-1 and TRBJ2-7, with TRBD2 matching over 8 bases. This CDR3 comprises 14 residues. Germline V gene sequence: CDR1 DFQATT, CDR2 SNEGSKA (reference sequence). J gave up 2 bases and V 5 bases, and 8 bases lay outside the gene matches. The CDR3 loop is CSAQTVAGPYEQYF. CDR3 in DNA: TGCAGTGCTCAGACGGTAGCGGGACCCTACGAGCAGTACTTC.

The chain joins TRBV7-8 to TRBJ1-5, with 12 bases matching TRBD1. This CDR3 spans 16 amino acids. J lost 8 bases, V lost 5 bases, and 10 bases had no gene match. Per the germline V gene, CDR1 is SGHVS and CDR2 is FQNEAQ. The CDR3 nucleotides read TGTGCCAGCAGCCAAACAGGGACAGGGGGCTGGGAGCCCCAGCATTTT. Translation: CASSQTGTGGWEPQHF. Full variable domain (remainder filled in from reference TRBV7-8 and TRBJ1-5): GAGVSQSPRYKVAKRGQDVALRCDPISGHVSLFWYQQALGQGPEFLTYFQNEAQLDKSGLPSDRFFAERPEGSVSTLKIQRTQQEDSAVYLCASSQTGTGGWEPQHFGDGTRLSIL.

V usage is TRBV6-2 or TRBV6-3 and J usage is TRBJ2-2, with TRBD1 matching 7 bases. Germline V lookup: CDR1 MNHEY, CDR2 SVGEGT. The CDR3 has 14 amino acids. Unmatched junction bases numbered 5, after V lost 7 bases and J lost 3 bases. CDR3 loop: CASIQGLDTGELFF. The CDR3 nucleotides read TGTGCCAGCATACAGGGGTTGGACACCGGGGAGCTGTTTTTT.

This clonotype occurred a few times. The chain recombines TRBV11-1 with TRBJ2-5; TRBD2 matches 9 bases. CDR1 is SGHAT, CDR2 FQDESV, per germline (reference sequence). The trim removed 2 bases at V and 2 bases at J, leaving 15 bases unmatched. The CDR3 has 19 residues. CDR3 residues: CASSLFTLAGRPKQETQYF. In nucleotides, the CDR3 is TGTGCCAGCAGCTTATTTACCCTAGCGGGACGCCCTAAACAAGAGACCCAGTACTTC.

This clonotype was seen more than once but under ten times. The rearrangement uses TRBV12-3 or TRBV12-4 and TRBJ1-2; D might be TRBD1 (6 bases). Trimming took off 7 bases at V and 0 bases at J, with 18 bases between the two ends. The CDR3 spans 16 residues. Here the CDR3 reads CASTADSPPANYGYTF. The CDR3 coding sequence is TGTGCCAGCACCGCGGACAGCCCACCAGCTAACTATGGCTACACCTTC.

This clonotype was observed many times. One end of the junction fails to match germline, which may point to a read error. The rearrangement links TRBV5-1 to TRBJ2-7, with D unclear. The CDR3 runs 12 residues. CDR1 SGHRS and CDR2 YFSETQ come from the germline V gene. The CDR3 nucleotides read TGTGCCAGCAGCTTAGTCGCGTACGAGCAGTACTTC. Protein product: CASSLVAYEQYF.

J is TRBJ2-3 and V is TRBV7-2, with 12 positions matching TRBD1. This CDR3 contains 15 residues. V lost 5 bases and J lost 5; bases outside the gene matches: 5. Germline values: CDR1 SGHTA, CDR2 FQGNSA. CDR3 nucleotides: TGTGCCAGCAGCCGGGGACAGGGGGCTGGAGATACGCAGTATTTT. Translation gives CASSRGQGAGDTQYF. Drawing the rest from reference TRBV7-2 and TRBJ2-3, the complete variable domain is GAGVSQSPSNKVTEKGKDVELRCDPISGHTALYWYRQSLGQGLEFLIYFQGNSAPDKSGLPSDRFSAERTGGSVSTLTIQRTQQEDSAVYLCASSRGQGAGDTQYFGPGTRLTVL.

This clonotype was seen repeatedly, ten times or more. The chain carries TRBV29-1 and TRBJ2-7; no definite D call. The CDR3 loop spans 10 amino acids. V lost 5 bases and J lost 2, with 4 bases in between. Germline CDR1 reads SQVTM; CDR2 reads ANQGSEA. The DNA for the CDR3 is TGCAGCGTTCGCACCTACGAGCAGTACTTC. This codes for CSVRTYEQYF.

This clonotype showed up many times. V is TRBV28 and J is TRBJ2-3; no clear D. V lost 3 bases and J 0 bases, leaving 10 bases between the germline ends. The CDR3 has 15 residues. CDR1 is MDHEN, CDR2 SYDVKM, per germline. The chain's CDR3 is CASSFVSVSTDTQYF. The CDR3 region has the DNA TGTGCCAGCAGTTTTGTGTCAGTAAGCACAGATACGCAGTATTTT.

This clonotype has just a few counts. The chain couples TRBV7-8 to TRBJ1-1, with a tentative D call TRBD1 (6 bases). This CDR3 contains 15 residues. V was cut by 3 bases and J by 1 base, with 12 bases left in between. Per germline, CDR1 SGHVS and CDR2 FQNEAQ. CDR3 nucleotides: TGTGCCAGCAGCTTTTCGGGACAATCGAACACTGAAGCTTTCTTT. Translated, it gives CASSFSGQSNTEAFF.

This clonotype showed up just a few times. The rearrangement uses TRBV25-1 and TRBJ1-4; D gene unclear. Germline values: CDR1 MGHDK, CDR2 SYGVNS. CDR3 size: 15 residues. V was clipped by 6 bases and J by 6 bases, with 17 bases between them. The CDR3 spells CASSGSGPEDEKLFF. CDR3 nucleotide sequence: TGTGCCAGCAGCGGTAGCGGACCGGAGGATGAAAAACTGTTTTTT.

The V and J genes are TRBV20-1 and TRBJ1-6, with no clear D. Deletions cut 2 bases from V and 5 bases from J, with 13 bases between. Germline CDR1 is DFQATT and CDR2 is SNEGSKA (reference sequence). The CDR3 sequence is 15 residues long. CDR3 protein: CSARRRVGDNSPLHF. The CDR3 DNA reads TGCAGTGCTAGAAGAAGGGTAGGCGATAATTCACCCCTCCACTTT.

A few counts support this clonotype. The CDR3 DNA reads TGCAGCGTTCGTCCGACAGGGGGCAACGAGCAGTACTTC. It codes for CSVRPTGGNEQYF. The chain has TRBV29-1 and TRBJ2-7, with 10 bases aligning to TRBD1. Losses at the gene ends were 5 bases for V and 5 bases for J; bases not matched to a gene: 6. Germline CDR1 reads SQVTM; CDR2 reads ANQGSEA. This CDR3 spans 13 amino acids.

This chain links TRBV7-2 with TRBJ2-1, with 12 nucleotides matching TRBD2. Germline lookup yields CDR1 SGHTA and CDR2 FQGNSA. CDR3 length equals 15 residues. V trimming: 5 bases; J trimming: 8 bases; junction bases outside the gene matches: 7. The CDR3 DNA reads as TGTGCCAGCAGCGCCCCTAGCGGGGGGGCCTATGAGCAGTTCTTC. This gives the protein CASSAPSGGAYEQFF.

In this sample, this clonotype turned up a few times. The chain joins TRBV10-3 to TRBJ2-3, with 9 bases lining up with TRBD2. Looked up from germline, CDR1 is ENHRY and CDR2 is SYGVKD. The CDR3 totals 16 residues. J lost 4 bases, V lost 1 base, and 6 bases had no gene match. The CDR3 is CAISEWGGGAADTQYF. The CDR3, as DNA: TGTGCCATCAGTGAGTGGGGCGGGGGGGCGGCAGATACGCAGTATTTT.

The gene calls are TRBV28 and TRBJ2-7; D possibly matches TRBD1 or TRBD2 (6 bases each). CDR1 is MDHEN, CDR2 SYDVKM, per germline. The CDR3 loop spans 16 amino acids. V was shortened by 5 bases and J by 2 bases, with 19 bases between the two germline ends. The CDR3 region has the DNA TGTGCCAGCAGTCCAACTGGGGGCGGACTAACCTACGAGCAGTACTTC. Its protein product is CASSPTGGGLTYEQYF.

This clonotype was seen a handful of times. The J gene is TRBJ2-3, the V gene TRBV2; TRBD2 agrees at 9 bases. Germline loops: CDR1 SNHLY, CDR2 FYNNEI. The CDR3 loop spans 14 amino acids. V was pared by 7 bases and J by 2 bases, with 4 bases of the junction left unmatched. The CDR3 is CASTRLAVTDTQYF. Here the CDR3 DNA reads TGTGCCAGCACTAGACTAGCGGTCACAGATACGCAGTATTTT.

This clonotype has more than one count but fewer than ten. The chain has TRBV20-1 and TRBJ2-3; 9 nucleotides match TRBD1. The CDR3 length is 15 residues. CDR1 and CDR2 from the germline V gene are DFQATT and SNEGSKA (reference sequence). J gave up 4 bases and V 0 bases, and 5 bases lay outside the gene matches. The CDR3 nucleotides read TGCAGTGCTAGAGACCCGGGACAGGGTTCAGATACGCAGTATTTT. It translates to CSARDPGQGSDTQYF.